One and the same sample provided the 9 T cell receptor beta chains below, sequenced in a study of cytomegalovirus exposure and HLA in healthy donors. Amplification used 60 Vbeta primers and 13 Jbeta primers. Profiled with immunoSEQ multiplex PCR; TCRdb holds only in-frame clones, not every one. The data contain roughly 120,000 clones, around four fifths of them singletons. What was sequenced was PBMCs. The receptors derive from a man in his forties or fifties in good health and CMV-seronegative.

The chain links TRBV5-1 to TRBJ2-7; 9 nucleotides line up with TRBD2. The J segment lost 5 bases and the V segment lost 0 bases, leaving 3 bases of the junction unmatched. The length of the CDR3 is 14 residues. Germline loops: CDR1 SGHRS, CDR2 YFSETQ. CDR3 DNA: TGCGCCAGCAGCTTGGGACTAGCGGCGGACGAGCAGTACTTC. This gives the protein CASSLGLAADEQYF. The full variable domain, in which reference TRBV5-1 and TRBJ2-7 provide the parts outside the CDR3, is KAGVTQTPRYLIKTRGQQVTLSCSPISGHRSVSWYQQTPGQGLQFLFEYFSETQRNKGNFPGRFSGRQFSNSRSEMNVSTLELGDSALYLCASSLGLAADEQYFGPGTRLTVT.

The chain uses TRBV15 and TRBJ2-1; no clear D. CDR1 LNHNV and CDR2 YYDKDF come from the germline V gene (reference sequence). The V end was cut by 0 bases, the J end by 2 bases, with 11 bases between. The CDR3 has 16 residues. The CDR3 protein is CATSREGQPAYNEQFF. CDR3 coding DNA: TGTGCCACCAGCAGAGAGGGCCAGCCCGCCTACAATGAGCAGTTCTTC. Together with reference TRBV15 and TRBJ2-1, the CDR3 gives the full variable domain: DAMVIQNPRYQVTQFGKPVTLSCSQTLNHNVMYWYQQKSSQAPKLLFHYYDKDFNNEADTPDNFQSRRPNTSFCFLDIRSPGLGDTAMYLCATSREGQPAYNEQFFGPGTRLTVL.

The chain recombines TRBV30 with TRBJ1-2; D is unresolved. The germline V gene encodes CDR1 GTSNPN and CDR2 SVGIG (reference sequence). CDR3 length equals 11 residues. Trimming stripped 0 bases from V and 11 bases from J, with 10 bases between. The CDR3: CAWSVREGYTF. The DNA for the CDR3 is TGTGCCTGGAGTGTACGGGAGGGTTACACCTTC. Filled out from reference TRBV30 and TRBJ1-2, the complete variable domain reads SQTIHQWPATLVQPVGSPLSLECTVEGTSNPNLYWYRQAAGRGLQLLFYSVGIGQISSEVPQNLSASRPQDRQFILSSKKLLLSDSGFYLCAWSVREGYTFGSGTRLTVV.

CDR3 coding DNA: TGTGCCAGCAGTGAGTATAACAGGGGTAGCTCCTACGAGCAGTACTTC. Translation: CASSEYNRGSSYEQYF. The V call is TRBV25-1, the J call TRBJ2-7, with 7 bases aligning to TRBD1. The CDR3 has 16 amino acids. CDR1 is MGHDK, CDR2 SYGVNS, per germline. Trimming at V came to 3 bases and at J to 0 bases, leaving 8 bases not matched to a gene.

The V and J genes are TRBV19 and TRBJ1-5; tentatively, D is TRBD1 (6 bases). Germline loops: CDR1 LNHDA, CDR2 SQIVND (reference sequence). V gave up 10 bases and J gave up 0 bases, with 13 bases separating them. This CDR3 region has 14 residues. The CDR3 loop reads CATSGAFSNQPQHF. The CDR3 DNA reads TGTGCCACCTCAGGGGCTTTTAGCAATCAGCCCCAGCATTTT.

The chain recombines TRBV4-1 with TRBJ2-1; 9 nucleotides match TRBD1. CDR3 length equals 16 residues. Per the germline V gene, CDR1 is MGHRA and CDR2 is YSYEKL. The ends lost 0 bases at V and 5 bases at J; junction bases unmatched: 5. CDR3 DNA: TGCGCCAGCAGCCAAGACAGGGACAGGGTAAACAATGAGCAGTTCTTC. It codes for CASSQDRDRVNNEQFF.

This sequence joins TRBV6-5 and TRBJ2-7, with TRBD2 matching 10 bases. J lost 4 bases, V lost 6 bases, and 3 bases had no gene match. The CDR3 has 13 amino acids. CDR1 is MNHEY and CDR2 is SVGAGI in the germline V gene. CDR3 loop: CASRGLAMYEQYF. CDR3 coding DNA: TGTGCCAGCAGGGGACTAGCGATGTACGAGCAGTACTTC.

This clone has just one count. The chain recombines TRBV18 with TRBJ1-4; D might be TRBD1 (5 bases). The ends were cut back, 1 base at V and 8 bases at J, with 14 bases in the middle. The V gene's germline CDR1 is KGHSH and CDR2 LQKENI. The CDR3 is made up of 15 amino acids. CDR3: CASSPQGQVGEKLFF. The DNA for the CDR3 is TGTGCCAGCTCACCACAGGGGCAAGTGGGGGAAAAACTGTTTTTT.

The chain joins TRBV29-1 to TRBJ2-1; 7 bases align to TRBD2. V was pared by 4 bases and J by 0 bases, with 3 bases of the junction left unmatched. The CDR3 sequence is 14 residues long. Germline CDR1 is SQVTM and CDR2 is ANQGSEA. CDR3 bases: TGCAGCGTTGCGTCGGGGGGCTCCTACAATGAGCAGTTCTTC. Protein product: CSVASGGSYNEQFF.